These 12 T cell receptor beta chains were all obtained from the same sample, sequenced in a study of blood T cell repertoires in COVID-19. Data came from immunoSEQ multiplex PCR; TCRdb stores just in-frame clones and leaves some out. The sample shows 380,000 or so clones, 80% to 90% of them seen only once. The sequenced sample was peripheral blood. The receptors were sampled from a woman aged 60 to 75 with COVID-19, enrolled during active disease.

The chain couples TRBV21-1 to TRBJ1-2; the D call in the table, TRBD1, was not verified against the DNA. TRBV21-1 is a recognized pseudogene. The CDR3 is made up of 15 amino acids. The CDR3, as DNA: TGTGCCAGCACCCCAGGACAGGGTCTTGGGTATGGCTACACCTTC. It yields the protein CASTPGQGLGYGYTF.

The chain recombines TRBV6-5 with TRBJ2-7; TRBD1 matches 9 bases. V shed 4 bases and J 3 bases; nucleotides not matched to a gene: 4. Germline V gene lookup returns CDR1 MNHEY and CDR2 SVGAGI. This CDR3 contains 14 residues. The CDR3 bases are TGTGCCAGCAGTTCCACGACAGGGGGCTACGAGCAGTACTTC. This gives the protein CASSSTTGGYEQYF.

This clone was seen just once. The genes are TRBV18 and TRBJ1-2; TRBD1 might be the D (5 bases). The CDR3 runs 16 residues. Germline values: CDR1 KGHSH, CDR2 LQKENI. V gave up 6 bases and J gave up 1 base, with 18 bases separating them. The CDR3 region has the DNA TGTGCCAGCTCCCCCACGCCGGGGGATAGTAACTATGGCTACACCTTC. Residues: CASSPTPGDSNYGYTF.

V is TRBV19 and J is TRBJ1-4, with a weak D call TRBD1 (6 bases). Germline V lookup: CDR1 LNHDA, CDR2 SQIVND (reference sequence). The CDR3 is made up of 16 amino acids. V shed 5 bases and J shed 5 bases, with 18 bases lying between them. CDR3: CASSRLWHRVNEKLFF. The CDR3 DNA reads TGTGCCAGTAGTCGGCTCTGGCACAGGGTAAATGAAAAACTGTTTTTT.

The rearrangement uses TRBV10-3 and TRBJ1-2, with D possibly TRBD1 on 6 matching bases. Germline V CDR1 and CDR2: ENHRY, SYGVKD. The CDR3 is 15 amino acids. The ends were cut back, 8 bases at V and 3 bases at J, with 19 bases in the middle. This CDR3 is CAIPSGHLGDYGYTF. The DNA for the CDR3 is TGTGCCATCCCCTCGGGACATCTTGGGGACTATGGCTACACCTTC.

The V and J genes are TRBV27 and TRBJ1-1; 7 bases agree with TRBD1. The germline gives CDR1 MNHEY, CDR2 SMNVEV (reference sequence). The CDR3 spans 14 residues. Losses at the gene ends were 6 bases for V and 2 bases for J; bases not matched to a gene: 6. CDR3 sequence reads: CASSLTGHNTEAFF. CDR3 coding DNA: TGTGCCAGCAGCTTGACAGGGCACAACACTGAAGCTTTCTTT.

The table lists this clone with a count of one. The chain couples TRBV6-2 or TRBV6-3 to TRBJ1-5, with TRBD1 matching over 9 bases. The V gene's germline CDR1 is MNHEY and CDR2 SVGEGT. V was pared by 0 bases and J by 11 bases, with 8 bases of the junction left unmatched. The CDR3 is made up of 15 amino acids. The CDR3 sequence: CASSYSTGQGNTQHF. CDR3 nucleotides: TGTGCCAGCAGTTACTCGACGGGACAGGGAAATACCCAGCATTTT.

The genes are TRBV6-2 or TRBV6-3 and TRBJ1-1; D not resolved. V was shortened by 3 bases and J by 6 bases, with 14 bases between the two germline ends. The CDR3 runs 14 residues. Per the germline V gene, CDR1 is MNHEY and CDR2 is SVGEGT. CDR3 sequence reads: CASSYFNQAPEAFF. CDR3 bases: TGTGCCAGCAGTTATTTTAATCAAGCCCCTGAAGCTTTCTTT.

V is TRBV19 and J is TRBJ2-5, with a possible D match to TRBD1 (6 bases). Trimming left V 6 bases short and J 3 bases short, with 17 bases between. CDR1 and CDR2 from the germline V gene are LNHDA and SQIVND (reference sequence). This CDR3 spans 15 amino acids. CDR3 residues: CASRGQGSAEETQYF. DNA of the CDR3: TGTGCCAGTAGAGGTCAGGGGTCGGCAGAAGAGACCCAGTACTTC.

The chain recombines TRBV30 with TRBJ1-2; D is ambiguous. From germline, CDR1 is GTSNPN and CDR2 SVGIG (reference sequence). The CDR3 length is 13 residues. The V and J ends lost 3 bases and 4 bases respectively, with 12 bases between them. CDR3 nucleotides: TGTGCCTGGAGGGACGGGAATACCTATGGCTACACCTTC. This sequence encodes CAWRDGNTYGYTF.

The rearrangement uses TRBV7-9 and TRBJ2-5, with 12 bases aligning to TRBD2. The CDR3 totals 16 residues. Germline CDR1 reads SEHNR; CDR2 reads FQNEAQ (reference sequence). V dropped 4 bases and J dropped 0; count of bases not matched to a gene: 3. CDR3 sequence reads: CASSSRLAGDQETQYF. The CDR3, as DNA: TGTGCCAGCAGCTCCCGACTAGCGGGGGACCAAGAGACCCAGTACTTC.

The CDR3 spells CASSSAVNTGELFF. For the CDR3, the DNA is TGTGCCAGCAGCTCGGCGGTGAACACCGGGGAGCTGTTTTTT. V gene TRBV7-2 combines with J gene TRBJ2-2; D gene uncertain. Germline values: CDR1 SGHTA, CDR2 FQGNSA. The CDR3 is made up of 14 amino acids. V lost 4 bases and J lost 1, with 7 bases in between.